This T cell receptor (beta chain) came from a study of blood T cells in healthy people across ages. Study observations and caveats: Long-lived donors had more naive CD4+ cells and higher diversity than aged donors.

Primers used in a second PCR of roughly 6 to 11 cycles were a sample-barcoded 5' primer and a J-beta primer mix. In TCRdb, the 5' RACE reads were re-called with MiXCR into one record per CDR3 protein. The data contain 730,000 or so distinct CDR3 sequences, roughly two fifths of them seen just once; the ten biggest clones take up 25% to 35%. Remarks on this clonotype: The antigen is undetermined.

The source is a man older than 75 in good health. What was sequenced was blood.

The CDR3 bases are TGTGCCAGCAGCTTAGCTGGGCAGGGGGCGTTAGCTAACTATGGCTACACCTTC. Amino acid sequence: CASSLAGQGALANYGYTF. V is TRBV11-2 and J is TRBJ1-2; 8 bases line up with TRBD1. The CDR3 extends over 18 amino acids. CDR1 is SGHAT and CDR2 is FQNNGV in the germline V gene. Trimming removed 1 base from V and 0 bases from J; junction bases left unmatched: 10.